This TCR beta chain was recovered during a study of CD8+ T cells in alopecia areata. Study results and limitations: Scalp samples also yield sequences from resident alphabeta T cells of normal skin. Both scalp clonality and the expanded CD8+ clones among the top 100 showed a significant decrease with tofacitinib. Persistence in scalp and blood during tofacitinib was observed for many expanded lesional clones.

This CDR3 is 12 amino acids long. Germline assignment: CDR1 MNHNY and CDR2 SVGAGI (reference sequence). V was clipped by 7 bases and J by 5 bases; unmatched bases: 4. Treatment indicated: oral pan-JAK inhibitor, 5-10 mg twice daily. Sorting of PBMCs yielded the CD4+ and CD8+ T cells. For this clone: The antigen remains undetermined.

Sequencing used cDNA as its template, made by extracting RNA and reverse transcribing it. This table comes from immunoSEQ multiplex PCR, and its TCRdb copy is limited to in-frame clones, with some not included. The sample yields 200,000 or so clones, 35% to 40% seen once. This sequence originates from a human donor with alopecia areata. The sequences come from CD4+ T cells sorted from blood, collected at roughly week 30, from a patient treated with tofacitinib. This chain links TRBV6-6 with TRBJ1-2; 7 positions agree with TRBD1. CDR3 amino acids: CASTQGVYGYTF. The CDR3 nucleotides read TGTGCCAGCACCCAGGGGGTATATGGCTACACCTTC.